What follows are 20 T cell receptor beta chains derived from one specimen sequenced in a study of identical twins. In TCRdb, the 5' RACE reads were re-called with MiXCR into one record per CDR3 protein. In the table there are about 150,000 distinct CDR3 sequences, around 3.5% of which are singletons. Sequenced input: memory T cells sorted from blood. The source is a man between 18 and 29 years old in good health.

This clonotype was picked up many times. The rearrangement uses TRBV5-6 and TRBJ2-1, with 7 bases matching TRBD2. This CDR3 comprises 13 residues. The germline V gene encodes CDR1 SGHDT and CDR2 YYEEEE. The J segment lost 9 bases and the V segment lost 4 bases, leaving 7 bases of the junction unmatched. CDR3 coding DNA: TGTGCCAGCAGCCGAACTGGGAGGGGTGAGCAGTTCTTC. As protein: CASSRTGRGEQFF.

The table lists this clonotype with many counts. The chain uses TRBV11-2 and TRBJ1-3, with 8 nucleotides matching TRBD1. CDR1 and CDR2 (germline): SGHAT, FQNNGV. Germline trimming cut 2 bases from V and 0 bases from J; bases unmatched to any gene: 9. This CDR3 has 18 residues. The CDR3 nucleotides are TGTGCCAGCAGCTTAATTCCGGGACAGGTGTTCTCTGGAAACACCATATATTTT. Translated, it gives CASSLIPGQVFSGNTIYF. The entire variable domain, with the rest obtained from reference TRBV11-2 and TRBJ1-3, is as follows: EAGVAQSPRYKIIEKRQSVAFWCNPISGHATLYWYQQILGQGPKLLIQFQNNGVVDDSQLPKDRFSAERLKGVDSTLKIQPAKLEDSAVYLCASSLIPGQVFSGNTIYFGEGSWLTVV.

This clonotype has a count of ten or more. The V gene is TRBV27, the J gene TRBJ2-5; 8 nucleotides line up with TRBD1. Germline CDR1 MNHEY, CDR2 SMNVEV (reference sequence). V trimming: 5 bases; J trimming: 5 bases; junction bases outside the gene matches: 4. The CDR3 loop spans 13 amino acids. The CDR3 protein is CASSPTGAETQYF. The CDR3, as DNA: TGTGCCAGCAGTCCGACAGGGGCGGAGACCCAGTACTTC.

Many counts were recorded for this clonotype. The chain uses TRBV5-1 and TRBJ2-2, with no clear D. Germline values: CDR1 SGHRS, CDR2 YFSETQ. The V and J ends lost 5 bases and 6 bases respectively, with 8 bases between them. This CDR3 is 12 amino acids long. The CDR3 sequence: CASRWQSGELFF. For the CDR3, the DNA is TGCGCCAGCAGGTGGCAATCCGGGGAGCTGTTTTTT. Filled out from reference TRBV5-1 and TRBJ2-2, the complete variable domain reads KAGVTQTPRYLIKTRGQQVTLSCSPISGHRSVSWYQQTPGQGLQFLFEYFSETQRNKGNFPGRFSGRQFSNSRSEMNVSTLELGDSALYLCASRWQSGELFFGEGSRLTVL.

At least ten counts were recorded for this clonotype. The chain employs TRBV6-1 and TRBJ2-3, with D perhaps TRBD1 (5 bases). In germline, CDR1 is MNHNS, CDR2 SASEGT. Trimming took 6 bases from V and 6 from J, leaving 16 bases between them. This CDR3 has 14 residues. For the CDR3, the DNA is TGTGCCAGCAGGGAGTCAGGGTTTCTGGATACGCAGTATTTT. This translates into CASRESGFLDTQYF.

This clonotype has at least ten counts. The rearrangement links TRBV4-3 to TRBJ2-1, with 8 bases identical to TRBD1. The germline V gene has CDR1 LGHNA and CDR2 YSLEER. The CDR3 covers 12 residues. Germline trimming cut 8 bases from V and 7 bases from J; bases unmatched to any gene: 4. The CDR3 spells CASGQGGNEQFF. For the CDR3, the DNA is TGCGCCAGCGGACAGGGCGGGAATGAGCAGTTCTTC.

In this sample, this clonotype turned up many times. The chain has TRBV19 and TRBJ1-1; the D gene is possibly TRBD1 (6 bases). Germline CDR1 is LNHDA and CDR2 is SQIVND (reference sequence). CDR3 length equals 16 residues. V lost 5 bases and J lost 5, with 21 bases in between. For the CDR3, the DNA is TGTGCCAGTAGTCCCCCAGGGGCAGGGCTGATAACTGAAGCTTTCTTT. It encodes CASSPPGAGLITEAFF.

This clonotype was detected ten times or more. V is TRBV7-9 and J is TRBJ2-1, with D possibly TRBD1 on 5 matching bases. There are 13 residues in the CDR3. CDR1 is SEHNR and CDR2 is FQNEAQ in the germline V gene (reference sequence). V gave up 3 bases and J gave up 9 bases, with 12 bases separating them. The CDR3 DNA is TGTGCCAGCAGCTTCTCCTCAGGGTTTGAGCAGTTCTTC. Protein sequence: CASSFSSGFEQFF. The variable domain in full, with the rest retrieved from reference TRBV7-9 and TRBJ2-1, is DTGVSQNPRHKITKRGQNVTFRCDPISEHNRLYWYRQTLGQGPEFLTYFQNEAQLEKSRLLSDRFSAERPKGSFSTLEIQRTEQGDSAMYLCASSFSSGFEQFFGPGTRLTVL.

This clonotype was counted many times. The chain has TRBV3-1 and TRBJ2-7, with 7 bases lining up with TRBD1. The trim removed 4 bases at V and 6 bases at J, leaving 6 bases unmatched. The germline V gene encodes CDR1 LGHDT and CDR2 YNNKEL (reference sequence). The CDR3 spans 13 residues. In DNA, the CDR3 is TGTGCCAGCAGCCGCCGGGACAGTTCCGAGCAGTACGTC. It specifies CASSRRDSSEQYV.

In its sample, this clonotype was seen many times. This chain joins TRBV29-1 and TRBJ2-7, with D unresolved. CDR1 is SQVTM and CDR2 is ANQGSEA in the germline V gene. The V end lost 6 bases, the J end lost 2 bases, and 14 bases lay between the germline ends. This CDR3 contains 13 residues. The CDR3 spells CSVAATNTYEQYF. CDR3 sequence (DNA): TGCAGCGTCGCCGCTACTAATACCTACGAGCAGTACTTC.

At least ten counts were recorded for this clonotype. The J gene is TRBJ2-1, the V gene TRBV5-1, with D possibly being TRBD2 (6 bases). Germline values: CDR1 SGHRS, CDR2 YFSETQ. The CDR3 is 15 amino acids. The V end was cut by 0 bases, the J end by 13 bases, with 20 bases between. CDR3 residues: CASSLGYGDGGHQFF. The CDR3 nucleotides read TGCGCCAGCAGCTTGGGGTATGGGGACGGAGGGCACCAGTTCTTC. Using reference TRBV5-1 and TRBJ2-1 for the parts outside the CDR3, the full variable domain is KAGVTQTPRYLIKTRGQQVTLSCSPISGHRSVSWYQQTPGQGLQFLFEYFSETQRNKGNFPGRFSGRQFSNSRSEMNVSTLELGDSALYLCASSLGYGDGGHQFFGPGTRLTVL.

At least ten counts were recorded for this clonotype. The chain joins TRBV20-1 to TRBJ2-3; the D gene could be TRBD1 or TRBD2 (6 bases each). V lost 5 bases and J 2 bases, leaving 29 bases between the germline ends. Germline assignment: CDR1 DFQATT and CDR2 SNEGSKA (reference sequence). This CDR3 contains 19 residues. The DNA for the CDR3 is TGCAGTGCTCCCGGGACTCCGAGGCTAGGCTACAGGGTCACAGATACGCAGTATTTT. Amino acids: CSAPGTPRLGYRVTDTQYF.

This clonotype came up many times. V is TRBV18 and J is TRBJ1-2; possible D gene TRBD1, 6 bases. Per germline, CDR1 KGHSH and CDR2 LQKENI. The CDR3 length is 13 residues. Trimming stripped 6 bases from V and 3 bases from J, with 11 bases between. The CDR3 region is CASSAGADYGYTF. The CDR3, as DNA: TGTGCCAGCTCCGCAGGGGCGGACTATGGCTACACCTTC.

This clonotype was recorded at least ten times. The rearrangement links TRBV7-6 to TRBJ2-5; TRBD1 matches 10 bases. Germline assignment: CDR1 SGHVS and CDR2 FNYEAQ. The CDR3 covers 15 residues. The V segment lost 5 bases and the J segment 5 bases; nucleotides outside the gene matches: 8. In DNA, the CDR3 is TGTGCCAGCAGCAAAGGGACAGGGGTAGGGGAGACCCAGTACTTC. Its translation is CASSKGTGVGETQYF. Drawing the rest from reference TRBV7-6 and TRBJ2-5, the complete variable domain is GAGVSQSPRYKVTKRGQDVALRCDPISGHVSLYWYRQALGQGPEFLTYFNYEAQQDKSGLPNDRFSAERPEGSISTLTIQRTEQRDSAMYRCASSKGTGVGETQYFGPGTRLLVL.

The table lists this clonotype with many counts. The chain carries TRBV10-2 and TRBJ2-1, with 11 bases fitting TRBD2. V lost 2 bases to trimming and J lost 4 bases; unmatched junction nucleotides: 7. Germline-derived CDR1 and CDR2 are WSHSY and SAAADI. CDR3 length equals 17 residues. CDR3 region: CASSETWTSGSYNEQFF. The CDR3 DNA follows: TGCGCCAGCAGTGAGACCTGGACTAGCGGGTCGTACAATGAGCAGTTCTTC.

This clonotype was counted at least ten times. The chain couples TRBV10-3 to TRBJ2-1; 10 bases line up with TRBD2. Germline assignment: CDR1 ENHRY and CDR2 SYGVKD. This CDR3 comprises 15 residues. J lost 9 bases, V lost 7 bases, and 12 bases had no gene match. DNA of the CDR3: TGTGCCATCACCCAAAGCGGGAGGGCCGGGGGTGAGCAGTTCTTC. It is translated as CAITQSGRAGGEQFF.

A few counts support this clonotype. The rearrangement uses TRBV5-1 and TRBJ1-2; TRBD1 agrees at 7 bases. The CDR3 has 15 residues. Germline-derived CDR1 and CDR2 are SGHRS and YFSETQ. The V gene end was trimmed by 0 bases and the J gene end by 4 bases; junction bases not matched to a gene: 6. The CDR3 DNA reads TGCGCCAGCAGCTTGGGACAGGGATGGGGCTATGGCTACACCTTC. Translation: CASSLGQGWGYGYTF.

This clonotype was counted ten times or more. The rearrangement joins TRBV15 to TRBJ2-5; 8 bases are shared with TRBD2. V lost 0 bases, J lost 3 bases, and 3 bases stayed unmatched. This CDR3 comprises 15 residues. Germline assignment: CDR1 LNHNV and CDR2 YYDKDF (reference sequence). Here the CDR3 reads CATSRDKAGEETQYF. CDR3 nucleotides: TGTGCCACCAGCAGAGATAAAGCGGGAGAAGAGACCCAGTACTTC.

This clonotype has a count of ten or more. V usage is TRBV20-1 and J usage is TRBJ2-1; no firm D call. The germline V gene has CDR1 DFQATT and CDR2 SNEGSKA (reference sequence). The CDR3 has 13 residues. Trimming pared 3 bases from V and 0 bases from J, leaving 6 bases between. CDR3 in DNA: TGCAGTGCTAGCTCCATCTCCTACAATGAGCAGTTCTTC. This encodes CSASSISYNEQFF.

The sample holds many counts of this clonotype. The chain joins TRBV7-2 to TRBJ2-2; TRBD1 matches 7 bases. The CDR3 is 15 residues long. Germline V gene data show CDR1 as SGHTA and CDR2 as FQGNSA. V was pared by 4 bases and J by 1 base, with 3 bases of the junction left unmatched. CDR3 in amino acids: CASSSRQGNTGELFF. As DNA, the CDR3 is TGTGCCAGCAGCTCTCGACAGGGGAACACCGGGGAGCTGTTTTTT.